Each of the 21 T cell receptor beta chains below was sequenced from the same sample in a study of T cells in women clearing cervical HPV infection. Repertoires were generated with immunoSEQ multiplex PCR, while TCRdb's copy carries only in-frame clones and drops some. This listing includes about 16,000 clones. The sequenced sample consisted of blood buffy coat. These receptors all come from a woman aged 18-70 years with a cervical HPV16 infection that either progressed to CIN3+ or cleared (not recorded which).

About this clone: The observed sequence ends 3 residues before the CDR3 terminus, with the missing tail filled in from the germline J gene. The chain couples TRBV18 to TRBJ2-7; 10 bases map to TRBD1. Germline V gives CDR1 KGHSH, CDR2 LQKENI. Trimming took 2 bases from V and 1 from J; bases not matched to a gene: 2. This CDR3 region has 15 residues. CDR3 DNA (partial): TGTGCCAGCTCACCATGGGACAGGGGTTCCTACGAG. Protein sequence: CASSPWDRGSYE. The complete CDR3 protein is CASSPWDRGSYEQYF.

On this clone: Read coverage stops 3 residues before the CDR3 terminus; the germline J gene supplies the remainder. V usage is TRBV20-1 and J usage is TRBJ1-2; no definite D call. Germline V gives CDR1 DFQATT, CDR2 SNEGSKA (reference sequence). CDR3 length: 13 amino acids. CDR3 sequence reads: CSAAISGRLGYTF. The covered CDR3 bases are TGCAGTGCAGCCATTTCGGGTCGCTTGGGC.

As regards this clone: The read comes to an end 3 residues before the CDR3 does, leaving the germline J gene to fill in the end. The chain recombines TRBV20-1 with TRBJ1-1; D may be TRBD1 (6 bases). The V gene's germline CDR1 is DFQATT and CDR2 SNEGSKA (reference sequence). The CDR3 is made up of 15 amino acids. The ends were cut back, 0 bases at V and 0 bases at J, with 11 bases in the middle. CDR3 bases read: TGCAGTGCTAGAGAGTCAGGGGCTTTGAACACTGAA. Protein: CSARESGALNTE. The entire CDR3 protein reads CSARESGALNTEAFF.

With regard to this clone: The read comes to an end 3 residues before the CDR3 does, leaving the germline J gene to fill in the end. This chain connects TRBV28 to TRBJ1-2; possible D gene TRBD1, 6 bases. This CDR3 region has 15 residues. Per germline, CDR1 MDHEN and CDR2 SYDVKM. Trimming removed 5 bases at V and 2 bases at J, with 15 bases between. The CDR3 protein is CASSTTGGGNYGYTF. The covered CDR3 bases are TGTGCCAGCAGTACGACAGGAGGTGGAAACTATGGC.

Regarding this clone: The missing CDR3 end, 3 residues past where the read stops, is filled in from the germline J gene. This chain joins TRBV6-2 or TRBV6-3 and TRBJ2-7; D unresolved. The V end lost 8 bases, the J end lost 2 bases, and 16 bases lay between the germline ends. The V gene's germline CDR1 is MNHEY and CDR2 SVGEGT. The CDR3 sequence is 14 residues long. CDR3 DNA, as far as it was read: TGTGCCAGCCAAACTACCCTCTTTACCTACGAG. It yields the protein CASQTTLFTYE. In full, the CDR3 reads CASQTTLFTYEQYF.

Points on this clone: The missing CDR3 end, 3 residues past where the read stops, is filled in from the germline J gene. The chain couples TRBV20-1 to TRBJ2-1; TRBD1 agrees at 9 bases. V was clipped by 5 bases and J by 6 bases; unmatched bases: 8. Germline loops: CDR1 DFQATT, CDR2 SNEGSKA (reference sequence). The CDR3 loop spans 14 amino acids. The CDR3 protein is CSADRDRASNEQFF. The sequenced part of the CDR3 DNA is TGCAGTGCTGACCGGGACAGGGCTTCCAATGAG.

In the case of this clone: Read coverage stops 3 residues before the CDR3 terminus; the germline J gene supplies the remainder. The chain recombines TRBV13 with TRBJ2-3; 8 positions match TRBD2. This CDR3 has 15 residues. The junction had 2 bases not matched to a gene; V was cut back by 1 base and J by 2 bases. CDR1 is PRHDT, CDR2 FYEKMQ, per germline (reference sequence). CDR3 bases read: TGTGCCAGCAGCTTAGACGGGGGGGTCACAGATACG. Translating gives CASSLDGGVTDT. The complete CDR3 sequence is CASSLDGGVTDTQYF.

Turning to this clone: An end of the junction differs from the germline gene, which may be a read error. The DNA ends 3 residues before the CDR3 does, and the rest of the CDR3 is filled in from the germline J gene. This chain joins TRBV4-2 and TRBJ2-7; 8 nucleotides align to TRBD1. Germline V lookup: CDR1 LGHNA, CDR2 YNFKEQ. The CDR3 runs to 18 residues. CDR3 residues: CASSSLGQGTLGDYEQYF. The part of the CDR3 DNA that was read is TGCGCCAGCAGCTCCCTCGGACAGGGAACGCTGGGGGACTACGAG.

Concerning this clone itself: The read ends 3 residues shy of where the CDR3 ends; the end is completed using the germline J gene. This rearrangement joins TRBV12-5 to TRBJ2-3; TRBD2 agrees at 8 bases. Germline V gene sequence: CDR1 LGHNT, CDR2 FRNRAP. There are 15 residues in the CDR3. With 5 bases clipped from V and 0 bases from J, the junction kept 4 bases outside the gene matches. The CDR3 loop reads CASGAGTSSTDTQYF. CDR3 DNA, as far as it was read: TGTGCTAGTGGTGCCGGGACTAGTAGCACAGATACG.

Comment on this clone: The CDR3 is cut off 3 residues early in the read; its end comes from the germline J gene. This chain joins TRBV2 and TRBJ2-7; TRBD2 might be the D (5 bases). The CDR3 has 14 amino acids. V was clipped by 3 bases and J by 2 bases, with 11 bases between them. Looked up from germline, CDR1 is SNHLY and CDR2 is FYNNEI. The CDR3 here is CASSDGVAPYEQYF. CDR3 bases read: TGTGCCAGCAGTGACGGGGTAGCGCCCTACGAG.

This clone is classed as medium-sized by frequency. The sequenced fragment ends 3 residues before the CDR3 boundary, so the rest is inferred from the germline J gene. The chain joins TRBV18 to TRBJ2-5, with a tentative D call TRBD1 (6 bases). V lost 3 bases and J 3 bases, leaving 8 bases between the germline ends. The CDR3 covers 13 residues. Germline V lookup: CDR1 KGHSH, CDR2 LQKENI. Here the CDR3 reads CASSPPGEETQYF. The covered CDR3 bases are TGTGCCAGCTCACCTCCAGGGGAAGAGACC.

To note about this clone: Coverage ceases 3 residues before the CDR3 finishes, and the germline J gene fills in the end. The V call is TRBV2, the J call TRBJ1-1, with TRBD1 as a possible D gene (6 bases). Germline V gives CDR1 SNHLY, CDR2 FYNNEI. Trimming took off 6 bases at V and 6 bases at J, with 14 bases between the two ends. The CDR3 extends over 13 amino acids. The CDR3 DNA, read in part, is TGTGCCAGCAGCACAGGGAATTGGCCTGAA. It codes for CASSTGNWPE. Given in full, the CDR3 is CASSTGNWPEAFF.

As regards this clone: The CDR3 is cut off 3 residues early in the read; its end comes from the germline J gene. The V and J genes are TRBV5-1 and TRBJ1-1; D is ambiguous. Per germline, CDR1 SGHRS and CDR2 YFSETQ. The CDR3 runs 13 residues. V was pared by 0 bases and J by 1 base, with 4 bases between. The CDR3 region is CASSLDKNTEAFF. Partial CDR3 DNA: TGCGCCAGCAGCTTGGACAAGAACACTGAA.

About this clone: The read stops 3 residues short of the end of the CDR3; the missing end is completed from the germline J gene. The J gene is TRBJ2-3, the V gene TRBV4-1; D is possibly TRBD2 (5 bases). This CDR3 has 18 residues. Trimming took off 3 bases at V and 5 bases at J, with 24 bases between the two ends. The V gene's germline CDR1 is MGHRA and CDR2 YSYEKL. The CDR3 protein is CASSQRLSAGGLKDTQYF. The CDR3 DNA, read in part, is TGCGCCAGCAGCCAGAGGCTTAGTGCCGGCGGGTTGAAAGATACG.

As to this clone: The CDR3 end is not reached by the read, which stops 3 residues before it; the germline J gene fills it in. J is TRBJ2-7 and V is TRBV7-8, with TRBD2 matching over 8 bases. The V segment lost 2 bases and the J segment 4 bases; nucleotides outside the gene matches: 10. This CDR3 comprises 16 residues. The germline V gene has CDR1 SGHVS and CDR2 FQNEAQ. The DNA read from the CDR3 is TGTGCCAGCAGCTTAACCCGCGGGGGGCCGGGGTACGAG. Its translation is CASSLTRGGPGYE. The full CDR3 sequence reads CASSLTRGGPGYEQYF.

About this clone itself: The read gets to within 3 residues of the CDR3 end, and the germline J gene fills in the rest. The chain recombines TRBV18 with TRBJ2-3; 11 bases line up with TRBD1. This CDR3 is built from 18 residues. With V trimmed by 2 bases and J by 3 bases, 10 bases remained unmatched. CDR1 is KGHSH and CDR2 is LQKENI in the germline V gene. The chain's CDR3 is CASSPKLGQGAGTDTQYF. Incomplete CDR3 DNA: TGTGCCAGCTCACCAAAACTTGGACAGGGGGCCGGGACAGATACG.

About this clone: The sequenced fragment ends 3 residues before the CDR3 boundary, so the rest is inferred from the germline J gene. V and J are TRBV27 and TRBJ1-2, with TRBD1 matching 10 bases. Looked up from germline, CDR1 is MNHEY and CDR2 is SMNVEV (reference sequence). This CDR3 is built from 13 residues. The junction had 1 base not matched to a gene; V was cut back by 8 bases and J by 1 base. The covered CDR3 bases are TGTGCCAGCGGGGACAGGGGTAACTATGGC. Translated, it gives CASGDRGNYG. In full, the CDR3 is CASGDRGNYGYTF.

In regard to this clone: The DNA ends 3 residues before the CDR3 does, and the rest of the CDR3 is filled in from the germline J gene. V is TRBV5-1 and J is TRBJ1-6, with 7 bases fitting TRBD1. This CDR3 spans 16 amino acids. V shed 4 bases, J shed 9 bases, and the junction held 13 bases outside the gene matches. CDR1 is SGHRS, CDR2 YFSETQ, per germline. The sequenced CDR3 bases are TGCGCCAGCAGCCCACTACAGGGGTACGGCGGTTCACCC. Translation gives CASSPLQGYGGSP. The entire CDR3 is CASSPLQGYGGSPLHF.

On this clone itself: The read ends 3 residues early relative to the CDR3; the germline J gene fills the gap. The rearrangement uses TRBV7-8 and TRBJ2-7; TRBD2 aligns across 7 bases. This CDR3 comprises 14 residues. V shed 5 bases and J 5 bases; nucleotides not matched to a gene: 9. CDR1 is SGHVS, CDR2 FQNEAQ, per germline. CDR3 loop: CASSPGLVDHEQYF. Incomplete CDR3 DNA: TGTGCCAGCAGCCCAGGACTAGTCGACCACGAG.

In the case of this clone: The read terminates 3 residues before the CDR3 end, so the remaining end is supplied by the germline J gene. The chain carries TRBV11-3 and TRBJ2-2; maybe TRBD2 (6 bases). Germline V CDR1 and CDR2: SGHNT, YENEEA. Trimming took off 2 bases at V and 6 bases at J, with 10 bases between the two ends. The CDR3 contains 14 residues. Incomplete CDR3 DNA: TGTGCCAGCAGCTTATCGGGGGTTGCCGGGGAG. Protein sequence: CASSLSGVAGE. The whole CDR3 sequence reads CASSLSGVAGELFF.

About this clone: The read ends 3 residues shy of where the CDR3 ends; the end is completed using the germline J gene. The rearrangement links TRBV6-1 to TRBJ2-7; 7 bases map to TRBD1. With V trimmed by 4 bases and J by 1 base, 7 bases remained unmatched. The CDR3 covers 15 residues. Per the germline V gene, CDR1 is MNHNS and CDR2 is SASEGT. The CDR3 here is CASSGPGQRSYEQYF. The part of the CDR3 DNA that was read is TGTGCCAGCAGTGGTCCGGGACAGAGGTCCTACGAG.